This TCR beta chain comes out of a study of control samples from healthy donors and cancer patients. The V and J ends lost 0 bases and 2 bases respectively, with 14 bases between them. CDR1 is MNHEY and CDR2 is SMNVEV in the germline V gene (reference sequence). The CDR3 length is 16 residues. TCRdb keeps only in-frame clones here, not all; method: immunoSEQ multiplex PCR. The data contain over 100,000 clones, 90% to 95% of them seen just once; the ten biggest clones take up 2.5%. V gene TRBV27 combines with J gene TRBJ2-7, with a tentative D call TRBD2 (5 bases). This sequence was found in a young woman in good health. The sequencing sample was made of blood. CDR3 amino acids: CASSLSVPPGTYEQYF. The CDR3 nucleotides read TGTGCCAGCAGTTTATCGGTCCCCCCCGGGACCTACGAGCAGTACTTC.